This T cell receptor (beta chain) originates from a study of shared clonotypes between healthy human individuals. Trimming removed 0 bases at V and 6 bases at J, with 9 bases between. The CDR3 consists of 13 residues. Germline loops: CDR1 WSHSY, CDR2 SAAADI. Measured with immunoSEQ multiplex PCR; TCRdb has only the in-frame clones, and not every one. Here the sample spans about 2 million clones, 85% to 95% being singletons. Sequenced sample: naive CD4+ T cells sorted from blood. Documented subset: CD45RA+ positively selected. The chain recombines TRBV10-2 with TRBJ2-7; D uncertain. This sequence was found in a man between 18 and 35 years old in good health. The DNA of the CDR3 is TGCGCCAGCAGTGAGTCAGCCCACGGCGAGCAGTACTTC. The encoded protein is CASSESAHGEQYF.